This TCR beta chain was documented in a study of Tregs in tolerant kidney transplant recipients. Study-level results: Biological reproducibility was not directly addressed, but technical replication error appeared minimal.

Turning to this clone: Its antigen remains unidentified.

Repertoires were generated with immunoSEQ multiplex PCR, while TCRdb's copy carries only in-frame clones and drops some. The table records 90,000 or so clones, about 92% of them present only once. CDR3 length equals 17 residues. The sample taken for sequencing was CD8+ T cells from blood. This receptor was obtained from a human donor in good health. The rearrangement joins TRBV21-1 to TRBJ1-6. TRBV21-1 is designated a pseudogene. Here the CDR3 reads CASSKTSTTPRNSPLHF. CDR3 in DNA: TGTGCCAGCAGCAAGACGTCTACAACCCCGAGGAATTCACCCCTCCACTTT.